The 23 T cell receptor beta chains reported below all come from one sample, sequenced in a study of identical twins. In TCRdb, the 5' RACE reads were re-called with MiXCR into one record per CDR3 protein. The data show hundreds of thousands of distinct CDR3 sequences, with more than 6.5% seen just once and 2.1% held by the top ten. These records were also assigned to another study, of yellow fever vaccine responses in identical twins.

The sample taken for sequencing was memory (CD45RO+) T cells sorted from blood. The receptors were gathered from a young woman in good health.

This clonotype was seen only a few times. The chain couples TRBV2 to TRBJ2-2, with a tentative D call TRBD2 (6 bases). The germline V and J ends were trimmed by 7 bases and 2 bases, with 11 bases remaining between them. From germline, CDR1 is SNHLY and CDR2 FYNNEI. This CDR3 region has 14 residues. The CDR3 DNA sequence: TGTGCCAGCACGCGGCGGGACAACACCGGGGAGCTGTTTTTT. Translating it yields CASTRRDNTGELFF. The variable domain in full, with the rest retrieved from reference TRBV2 and TRBJ2-2, is EPEVTQTPSHQVTQMGQEVILRCVPISNHLYFYWYRQILGQKVEFLVSFYNNEISEKSEIFDDQFSVERPDGSNFTLKIRSTKLEDSAMYFCASTRRDNTGELFFGEGSRLTVL.

In its sample, this clonotype was seen many times. This chain joins TRBV7-6 and TRBJ1-2; 8 nucleotides line up with TRBD1. Germline CDR1 is SGHVS and CDR2 is FNYEAQ. Trimming cost V 3 bases and J 2 bases; bases outside gene matches: 5. The CDR3 totals 15 residues. CDR3 amino acids: CASSFGQGGNYGYTF. CDR3 sequence (DNA): TGTGCCAGCAGCTTTGGACAGGGTGGAAACTATGGCTACACCTTC.

This clonotype occurred many times. The V gene is TRBV5-1, the J gene TRBJ2-4; TRBD1 agrees at 8 bases. CDR3 length equals 12 residues. In germline, CDR1 is SGHRS, CDR2 YFSETQ. Trimming removed 7 bases from V and 5 bases from J; junction bases left unmatched: 2. The CDR3 region is CASGTGENIQYF. In DNA, the CDR3 is TGCGCCAGCGGGACAGGAGAAAACATTCAGTACTTC.

This clonotype was picked up a small number of times. The gene calls are TRBV12-3 or TRBV12-4 and TRBJ1-5; D perhaps matches TRBD1 (5 bases). This CDR3 has 15 residues. The ends were cut back, 6 bases at V and 6 bases at J, with 18 bases in the middle. CDR3 bases: TGTGCCAGCAGCCGCAGCGGGGCGGGAGTTCAGCCCCAGCATTTT. It specifies CASSRSGAGVQPQHF.

The genes are TRBV3-1 and TRBJ2-1, with 16 bases matching TRBD2. Germline CDR1 is LGHDT and CDR2 is YNNKEL (reference sequence). CDR3 length: 19 residues. J gave up 0 bases and V 11 bases, and 13 bases lay outside the gene matches. The CDR3 nucleotides are TGTGCCTCCACCCAAGGGGGACTAGCGGGGGGGTTCTCCTACAATGAGCAGTTCTTC. Protein product: CASTQGGLAGGFSYNEQFF.

In its sample, this clonotype was seen many times. The V call is TRBV5-1, the J call TRBJ2-7; D tentatively reads TRBD1 or TRBD2 (5 bases each). Germline values: CDR1 SGHRS, CDR2 YFSETQ. Between the trimmed V and J ends, which lost 3 bases and 9 bases, there was a span of 16 bases. This CDR3 comprises 13 residues. The CDR3 DNA is TGCGCCAGCAGCTGGGATAAGGGGACCGGGCAGTACGTC. Encoded protein: CASSWDKGTGQYV.

This clonotype turned up a few times. J is TRBJ2-1 and V is TRBV5-1; D remains unclear. The V and J ends lost 5 bases and 6 bases respectively, with 9 bases between them. The germline gives CDR1 SGHRS, CDR2 YFSETQ. This CDR3 is 12 amino acids long. The CDR3 DNA reads TGCGCCAGCAGTATACCGGGCAATGAGCAGTTCTTC. This sequence encodes CASSIPGNEQFF.

This clonotype came up many times. The rearrangement uses TRBV27 and TRBJ1-2; D is perhaps TRBD1 (5 bases). Germline CDR1 is MNHEY and CDR2 is SMNVEV (reference sequence). There are 15 residues in the CDR3. Trimming removed 4 bases at V and 5 bases at J, with 17 bases between. The CDR3 DNA reads TGTGCCAGCAGTTCCTACGGGACGGGAGAGTATGGCTACACCTTC. Translating gives CASSSYGTGEYGYTF.

This clonotype was counted many times. The chain employs TRBV11-1 and TRBJ2-3; D is unresolved. Trimming took off 6 bases at V and 2 bases at J, with 24 bases between the two ends. Germline CDR1 reads SGHAT; CDR2 reads FQDESV (reference sequence). The length of the CDR3 is 18 residues. This chain's CDR3 is CASRPPFRRESSTDTQYF. CDR3 DNA sequence: TGTGCCAGCAGACCACCGTTTCGAAGAGAGAGCTCCACAGATACGCAGTATTTT.

The V and J genes are TRBV2 and TRBJ2-3; 9 nucleotides agree with TRBD2. The CDR3 length is 16 residues. Germline CDR1 reads SNHLY; CDR2 reads FYNNEI. J was trimmed by 0 bases and V by 10 bases; bases with no gene match: 11. CDR3 DNA sequence: TGTGCCACCCGAAAGGGACTAGCACAAAGCACAGATACGCAGTATTTT. Its protein is CATRKGLAQSTDTQYF.

This clonotype was recorded a few times. The rearrangement joins TRBV13 to TRBJ1-1; D unclear. The germline V gene has CDR1 PRHDT and CDR2 FYEKMQ (reference sequence). V lost 6 bases to trimming and J lost 5 bases, with 7 bases between them. CDR3 size: 11 residues. CDR3 protein: CASRAMTEAFF. CDR3 nucleotides: TGTGCCAGCAGGGCCATGACTGAAGCTTTCTTT.

This clonotype was counted many times. V and J are TRBV14 and TRBJ1-6; possible D gene TRBD1, 5 bases. Germline V gene lookup returns CDR1 SGHDN and CDR2 FVKESK. V lost 5 bases and J lost 3, with 14 bases in between. The CDR3 length is 16 residues. This CDR3 is CASSGKGRFYNSPLHF. The CDR3 DNA reads as TGTGCCAGCAGCGGGAAGGGACGTTTCTATAATTCACCCCTCCACTTT.

A few counts support this clonotype. This chain connects TRBV12-3 or TRBV12-4 to TRBJ2-7; no reliable D call. The CDR3 has 13 amino acids. V was pared by 2 bases and J by 2 bases, with 7 bases between. The CDR3 loop reads CASSLFGTYEQYF. The CDR3 nucleotides read TGTGCCAGCAGTTTATTCGGTACCTACGAGCAGTACTTC.

V gene TRBV11-1 combines with J gene TRBJ2-7; D remains unclear. The germline V gene has CDR1 SGHAT and CDR2 FQDESV (reference sequence). V shed 1 base and J shed 2 bases, with 15 bases lying between them. This CDR3 is 16 amino acids long. The DNA of the CDR3 is TGTGCCAGCAGCTTAGGTCACTTCCTTTGGCCCTACGAGCAGTACTTC. It is translated as CASSLGHFLWPYEQYF.

This chain joins TRBV5-5 and TRBJ2-2; 9 positions match TRBD1. The V segment lost 5 bases and the J segment 1 base; nucleotides outside the gene matches: 6. Germline lookup yields CDR1 SGHKS and CDR2 YYEKEE (reference sequence). The CDR3 loop spans 16 amino acids. CDR3 DNA: TGTGCCAGCAGACCGGGACAGGGTTGGAACACCGGGGAGCTGTTTTTT. Encoded protein: CASRPGQGWNTGELFF.

The chain uses TRBV12-3 or TRBV12-4 and TRBJ2-1; D gene unclear. The CDR3 length is 13 residues. Trimming pared 6 bases from V and 3 bases from J, leaving 9 bases between. CDR3: CASRPPGYNEQFF. The DNA for the CDR3 is TGTGCCAGCAGACCCCCAGGCTACAATGAGCAGTTCTTC.

This clonotype was counted many times. J is TRBJ1-1 and V is TRBV20-1, with a possible D match to TRBD1 (5 bases). The CDR3 totals 14 residues. Germline CDR1 and CDR2: DFQATT and SNEGSKA (reference sequence). The V and J ends lost 0 bases and 4 bases respectively, with 12 bases between them. The CDR3 nucleotides read TGCAGTGCTAGAGAACAATTAGGGGCCACTGAAGCTTTCTTT. Its protein product is CSAREQLGATEAFF.

This clonotype was recorded at least ten times. This chain links TRBV2 with TRBJ2-1; D is unclear. Looked up from germline, CDR1 is SNHLY and CDR2 is FYNNEI. CDR3 size: 11 residues. The germline V and J ends were trimmed by 6 bases and 6 bases, with 6 bases remaining between them. The chain's CDR3 is CASRRFNEQFF. Here the CDR3 DNA reads TGTGCCAGCAGGAGGTTCAATGAGCAGTTCTTC.

On this clonotype itself: Compared with germline, one end of the junction differs, possibly owing to a read error. The gene calls are TRBV20-1 and TRBJ2-3; TRBD2 might be the D (6 bases). CDR3 length: 17 amino acids. Germline CDR1 DFQATT, CDR2 SNEGSKA (reference sequence). The CDR3 region is CCARDPPLASRADTQYF. The CDR3 DNA sequence: TGCTGTGCTAGAGACCCGCCGCTAGCGTCGAGGGCAGATACGCAGTATTTT.

This clonotype was counted many times. The rearrangement uses TRBV18 and TRBJ2-3; possible D gene TRBD2, 5 bases. CDR1 is KGHSH and CDR2 is LQKENI in the germline V gene. CDR3 length: 15 residues. The V and J ends lost 3 bases and 3 bases respectively, with 13 bases between them. Written as DNA, the CDR3 is TGTGCCAGCTCACCCGCGGGCGGAATTACAGATACGCAGTATTTT. Protein product: CASSPAGGITDTQYF.

This clonotype was seen a few times. The gene calls are TRBV7-2 and TRBJ2-7; D possibly corresponds to TRBD1 (6 bases). Germline CDR1 reads SGHTA; CDR2 reads FQGNSA. V lost 5 bases and J lost 6, with 14 bases in between. The CDR3 is made up of 13 amino acids. The CDR3 spells CASSNNRVREQYF. DNA for the CDR3: TGTGCCAGCAGCAACAACAGGGTTCGCGAGCAGTACTTC.

This clonotype has ten or more counts. The chain combines TRBV29-1 with TRBJ2-7; D gene ambiguous. The CDR3 is 12 amino acids. Germline V gene sequence: CDR1 SQVTM, CDR2 ANQGSEA. V was trimmed by 4 bases and J by 1 base, leaving 8 bases between them. CDR3 nucleotide sequence: TGCAGCGTTGCGGTACGATCCTACGAGCAGTACTTC. Translation gives CSVAVRSYEQYF.

This clonotype was observed many times. The rearrangement uses TRBV5-1 and TRBJ1-5, with no clear D. There are 15 residues in the CDR3. CDR1 is SGHRS, CDR2 YFSETQ, per germline. V lost 0 bases and J 0 bases, leaving 7 bases between the germline ends. CDR3 nucleotide sequence: TGCGCCAGCAGCTTGGGGATTTATAGCAATCAGCCCCAGCATTTT. This gives the protein CASSLGIYSNQPQHF.